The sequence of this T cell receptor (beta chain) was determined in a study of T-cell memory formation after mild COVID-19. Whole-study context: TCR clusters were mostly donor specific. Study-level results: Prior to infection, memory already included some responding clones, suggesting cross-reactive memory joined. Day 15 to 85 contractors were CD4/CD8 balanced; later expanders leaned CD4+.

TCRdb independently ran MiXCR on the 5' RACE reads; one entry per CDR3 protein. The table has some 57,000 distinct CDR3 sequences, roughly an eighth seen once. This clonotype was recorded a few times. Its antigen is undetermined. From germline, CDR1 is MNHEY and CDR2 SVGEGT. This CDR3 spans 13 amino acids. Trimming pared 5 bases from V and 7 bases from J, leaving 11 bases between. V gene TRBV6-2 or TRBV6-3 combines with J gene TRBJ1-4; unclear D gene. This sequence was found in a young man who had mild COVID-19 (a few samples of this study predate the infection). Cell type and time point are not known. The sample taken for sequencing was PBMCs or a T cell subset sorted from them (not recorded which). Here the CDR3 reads CASSPGGLEKLFF. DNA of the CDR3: TGTGCCAGCAGTCCCGGTGGCCTTGAAAAACTGTTTTTT.